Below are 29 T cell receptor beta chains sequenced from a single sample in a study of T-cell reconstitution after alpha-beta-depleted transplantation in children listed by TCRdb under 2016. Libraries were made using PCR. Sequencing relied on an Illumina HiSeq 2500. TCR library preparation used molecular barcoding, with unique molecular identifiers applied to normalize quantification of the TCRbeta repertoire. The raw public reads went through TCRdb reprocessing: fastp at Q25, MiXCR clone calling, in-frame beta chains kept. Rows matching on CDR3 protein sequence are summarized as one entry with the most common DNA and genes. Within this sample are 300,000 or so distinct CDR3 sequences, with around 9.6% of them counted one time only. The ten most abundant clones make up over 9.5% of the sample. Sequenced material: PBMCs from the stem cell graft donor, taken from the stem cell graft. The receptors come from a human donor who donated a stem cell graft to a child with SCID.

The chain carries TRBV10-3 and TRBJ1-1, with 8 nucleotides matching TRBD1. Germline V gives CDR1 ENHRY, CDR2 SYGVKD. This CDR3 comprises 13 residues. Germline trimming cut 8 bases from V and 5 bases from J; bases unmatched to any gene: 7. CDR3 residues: CAILDRVGTEAFF. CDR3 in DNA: TGTGCCATCCTGGACAGGGTCGGGACTGAAGCTTTCTTT.

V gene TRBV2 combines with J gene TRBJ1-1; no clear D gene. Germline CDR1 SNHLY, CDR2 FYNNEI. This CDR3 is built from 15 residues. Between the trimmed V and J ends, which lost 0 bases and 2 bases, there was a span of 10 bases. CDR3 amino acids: CASSEAALLNTEAFF. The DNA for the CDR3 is TGTGCCAGCAGTGAAGCTGCGTTATTAAACACTGAAGCTTTCTTT.

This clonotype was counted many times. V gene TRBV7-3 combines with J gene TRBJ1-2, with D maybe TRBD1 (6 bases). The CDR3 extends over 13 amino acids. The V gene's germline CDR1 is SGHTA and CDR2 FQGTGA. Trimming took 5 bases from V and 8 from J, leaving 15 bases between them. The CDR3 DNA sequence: TGTGCCAGCAGCACACAGGGCTCGGGGGGCTACACCTTC. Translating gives CASSTQGSGGYTF.

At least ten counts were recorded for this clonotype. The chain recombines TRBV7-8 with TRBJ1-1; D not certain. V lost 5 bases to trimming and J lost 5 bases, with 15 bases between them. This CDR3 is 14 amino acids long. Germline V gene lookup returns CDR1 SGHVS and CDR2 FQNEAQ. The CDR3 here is CASSPGGSPTEAFF. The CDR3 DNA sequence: TGTGCCAGCAGCCCCGGCGGATCCCCAACTGAAGCTTTCTTT.

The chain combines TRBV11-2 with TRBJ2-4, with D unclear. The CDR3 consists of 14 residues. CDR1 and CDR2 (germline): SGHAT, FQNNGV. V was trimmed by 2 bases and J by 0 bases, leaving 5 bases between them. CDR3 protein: CASSLRPAKNIQYF. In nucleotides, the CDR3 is TGTGCCAGCAGCTTAAGGCCAGCCAAAAACATTCAGTACTTC.

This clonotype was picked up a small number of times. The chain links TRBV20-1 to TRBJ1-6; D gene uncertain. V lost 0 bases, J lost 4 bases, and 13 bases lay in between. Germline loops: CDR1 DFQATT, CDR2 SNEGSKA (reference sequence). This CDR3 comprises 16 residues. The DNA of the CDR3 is TGCAGTGCTAGAGATCGTGGTAAAACTTATAATTCACCCCTCCACTTT. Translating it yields CSARDRGKTYNSPLHF.

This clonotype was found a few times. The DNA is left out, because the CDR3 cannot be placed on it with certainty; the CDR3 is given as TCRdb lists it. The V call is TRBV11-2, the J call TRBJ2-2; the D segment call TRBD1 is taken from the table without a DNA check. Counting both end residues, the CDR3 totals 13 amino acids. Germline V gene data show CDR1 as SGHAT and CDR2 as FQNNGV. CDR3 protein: CASSPQGPGSCFF.

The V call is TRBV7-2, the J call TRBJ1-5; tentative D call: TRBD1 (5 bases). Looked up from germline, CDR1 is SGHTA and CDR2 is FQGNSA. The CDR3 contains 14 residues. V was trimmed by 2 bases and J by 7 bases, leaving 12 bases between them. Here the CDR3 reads CASSLTVRGQPQHF. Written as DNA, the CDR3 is TGTGCCAGCAGCTTAACCGTAAGGGGCCAGCCCCAGCATTTT.

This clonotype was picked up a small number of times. The CDR3 region has the DNA TGTGCCAGCAGTGTTGAGGATTATGGCTACACCTTC. It specifies CASSVEDYGYTF. The J gene is TRBJ1-2, the V gene TRBV2; no definite D call. V lost 4 bases and J lost 5, with 8 bases in between. CDR3 length: 12 residues. Germline values: CDR1 SNHLY, CDR2 FYNNEI.

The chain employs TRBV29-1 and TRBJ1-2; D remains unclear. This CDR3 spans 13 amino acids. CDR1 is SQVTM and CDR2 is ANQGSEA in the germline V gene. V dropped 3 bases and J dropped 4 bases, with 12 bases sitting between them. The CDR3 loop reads CSVEEAYIYGYTF. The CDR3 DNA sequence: TGCAGCGTTGAGGAAGCATACATCTATGGCTACACCTTC.

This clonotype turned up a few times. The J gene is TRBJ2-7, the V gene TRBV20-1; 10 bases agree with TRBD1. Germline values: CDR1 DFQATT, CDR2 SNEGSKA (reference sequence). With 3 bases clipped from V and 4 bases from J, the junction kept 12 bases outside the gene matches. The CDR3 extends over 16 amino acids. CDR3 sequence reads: CSASFSGTGVGYEQYF. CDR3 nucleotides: TGCAGTGCTAGTTTCTCCGGGACAGGGGTGGGGTACGAGCAGTACTTC.

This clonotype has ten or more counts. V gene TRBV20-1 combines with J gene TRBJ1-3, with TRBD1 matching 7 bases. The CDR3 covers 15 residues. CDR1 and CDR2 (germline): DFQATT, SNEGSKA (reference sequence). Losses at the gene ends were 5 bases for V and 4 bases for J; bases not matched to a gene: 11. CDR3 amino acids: CSAYDKTGKGNTIYF. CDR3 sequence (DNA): TGCAGTGCTTACGATAAGACAGGGAAGGGAAACACCATATATTTT.

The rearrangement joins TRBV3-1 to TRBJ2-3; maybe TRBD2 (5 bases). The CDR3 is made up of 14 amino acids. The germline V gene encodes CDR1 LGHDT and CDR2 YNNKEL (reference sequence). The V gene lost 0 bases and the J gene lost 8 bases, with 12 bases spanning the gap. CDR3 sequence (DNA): TGTGCCAGCAGCCAAGATTCGGGGTTGGCTACGCAGTATTTT. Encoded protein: CASSQDSGLATQYF.

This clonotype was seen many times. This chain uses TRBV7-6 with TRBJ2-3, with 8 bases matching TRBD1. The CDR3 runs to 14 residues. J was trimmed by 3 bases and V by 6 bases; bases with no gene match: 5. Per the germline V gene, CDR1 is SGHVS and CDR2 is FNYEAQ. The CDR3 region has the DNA TGTGCCAGCAGTTCCGACAGGGGAACAGATACGCAGTATTTT. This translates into CASSSDRGTDTQYF.

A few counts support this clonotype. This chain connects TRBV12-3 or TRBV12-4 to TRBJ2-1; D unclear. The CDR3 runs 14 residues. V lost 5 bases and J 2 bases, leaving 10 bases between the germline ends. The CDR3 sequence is CASSLRATYNEQFF. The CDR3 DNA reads TGTGCCAGCAGTCTCCGGGCCACCTACAATGAGCAGTTCTTC.

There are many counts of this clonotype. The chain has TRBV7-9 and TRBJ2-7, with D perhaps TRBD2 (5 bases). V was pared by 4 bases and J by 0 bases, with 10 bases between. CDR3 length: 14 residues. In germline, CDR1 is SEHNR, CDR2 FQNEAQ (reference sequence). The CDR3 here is CASSSTGSSYEQYF. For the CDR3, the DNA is TGTGCCAGCAGCTCTACGGGGAGCTCCTACGAGCAGTACTTC.

CDR3: CASTAAGAIPYGYTF. CDR3 DNA sequence: TGTGCCAGCACCGCCGCTGGGGCCATACCCTATGGCTACACCTTC. This chain connects TRBV12-3 or TRBV12-4 to TRBJ1-2, with a weak D call TRBD1 (5 bases). The CDR3 contains 15 residues. Trimming took off 7 bases at V and 4 bases at J, with 19 bases between the two ends.

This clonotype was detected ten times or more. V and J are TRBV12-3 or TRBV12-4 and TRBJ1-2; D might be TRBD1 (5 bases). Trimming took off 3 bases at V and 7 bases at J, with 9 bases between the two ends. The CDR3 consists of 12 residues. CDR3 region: CASSFPQGGYTF. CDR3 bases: TGTGCCAGCAGTTTTCCCCAGGGTGGCTACACCTTC.

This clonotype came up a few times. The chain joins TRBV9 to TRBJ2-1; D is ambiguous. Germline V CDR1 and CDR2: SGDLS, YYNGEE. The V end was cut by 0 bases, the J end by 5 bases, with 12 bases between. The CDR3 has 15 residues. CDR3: CASSVATADNNEQFF. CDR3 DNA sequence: TGTGCCAGCAGCGTAGCTACGGCAGATAACAATGAGCAGTTCTTC.

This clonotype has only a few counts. The CDR3 is CASREQGAHGYTF. The CDR3 DNA follows: TGTGCCAGCAGGGAACAGGGGGCGCATGGCTACACCTTC. This chain connects TRBV6-1 to TRBJ1-2, with TRBD1 matching over 9 bases. The germline gives CDR1 MNHNS, CDR2 SASEGT. V shed 6 bases and J 6 bases; nucleotides not matched to a gene: 5. The CDR3 totals 13 residues.

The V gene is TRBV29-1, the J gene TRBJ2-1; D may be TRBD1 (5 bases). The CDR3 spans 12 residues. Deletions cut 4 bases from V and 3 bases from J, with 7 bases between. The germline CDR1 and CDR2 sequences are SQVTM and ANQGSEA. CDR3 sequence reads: CSVGDSYNEQFF. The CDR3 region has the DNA TGCAGCGTTGGTGACAGCTACAATGAGCAGTTCTTC.

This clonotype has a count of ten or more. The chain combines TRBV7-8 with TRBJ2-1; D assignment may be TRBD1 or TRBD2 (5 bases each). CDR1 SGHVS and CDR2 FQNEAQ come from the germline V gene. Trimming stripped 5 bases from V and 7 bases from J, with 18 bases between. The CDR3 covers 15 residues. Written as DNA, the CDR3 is TGTGCCAGCAGCCTTAACCGGGGCCCAGCGAATGAGCAGTTCTTC. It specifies CASSLNRGPANEQFF.

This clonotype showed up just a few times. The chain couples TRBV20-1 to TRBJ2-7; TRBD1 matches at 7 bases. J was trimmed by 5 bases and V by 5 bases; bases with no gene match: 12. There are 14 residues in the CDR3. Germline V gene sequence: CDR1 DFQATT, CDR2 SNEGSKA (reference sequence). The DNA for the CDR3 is TGCAGTGCTTCGTTGACAGGGCTTTATGACGAGCAGTACTTC. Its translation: CSASLTGLYDEQYF.

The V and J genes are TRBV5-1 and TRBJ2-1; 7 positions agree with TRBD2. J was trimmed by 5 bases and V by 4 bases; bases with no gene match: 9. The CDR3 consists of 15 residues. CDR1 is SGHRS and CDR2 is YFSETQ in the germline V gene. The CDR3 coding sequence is TGCGCCAGCAGCCTGGGGGGGACTACCAACAATGAGCAGTTCTTC. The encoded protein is CASSLGGTTNNEQFF.

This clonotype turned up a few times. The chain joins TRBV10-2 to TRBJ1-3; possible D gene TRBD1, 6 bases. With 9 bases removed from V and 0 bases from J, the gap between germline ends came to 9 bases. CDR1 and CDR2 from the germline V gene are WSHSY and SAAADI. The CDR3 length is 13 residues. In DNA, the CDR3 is TGCGCCAGTACAGGGAGCTCTGGAAACACCATATATTTT. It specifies CASTGSSGNTIYF.

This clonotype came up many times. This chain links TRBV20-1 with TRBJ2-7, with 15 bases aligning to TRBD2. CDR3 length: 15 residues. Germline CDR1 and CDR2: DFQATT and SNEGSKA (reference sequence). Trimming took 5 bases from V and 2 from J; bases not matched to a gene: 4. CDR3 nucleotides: TGCAGTGCTGGTGGACTAGCGGGGGGGACCTACGAGCAGTACTTC. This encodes CSAGGLAGGTYEQYF.

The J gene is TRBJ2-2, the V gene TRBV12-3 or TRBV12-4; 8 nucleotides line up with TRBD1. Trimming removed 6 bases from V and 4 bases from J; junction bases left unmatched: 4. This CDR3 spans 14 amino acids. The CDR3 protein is CASRTGAGTGELFF. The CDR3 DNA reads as TGTGCCAGCAGGACAGGGGCGGGCACCGGGGAGCTGTTTTTT.

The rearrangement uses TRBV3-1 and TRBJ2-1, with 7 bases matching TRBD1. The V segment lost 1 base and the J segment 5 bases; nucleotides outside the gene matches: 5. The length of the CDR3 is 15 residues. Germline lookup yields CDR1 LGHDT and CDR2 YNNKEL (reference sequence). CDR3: CASSQGVTGNNEQFF. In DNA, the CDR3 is TGTGCCAGCAGCCAAGGCGTGACAGGGAACAATGAGCAGTTCTTC.

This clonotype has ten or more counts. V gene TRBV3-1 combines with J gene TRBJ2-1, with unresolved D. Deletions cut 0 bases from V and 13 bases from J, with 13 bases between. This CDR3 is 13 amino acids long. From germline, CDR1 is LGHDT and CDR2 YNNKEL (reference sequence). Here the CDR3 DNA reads TGTGCCAGCAGCCAAGATAGTAAGACCCTTCAGTTCTTC. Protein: CASSQDSKTLQFF.